This note documents a single T cell receptor (beta chain) sequence. Antigen unknown. The immunoSEQ assay was v3.0, run at survey level. Clones were sequenced by immunoSEQ multiplex PCR, and TCRdb holds only the in-frame ones, with some missing. The table shows 16,000 or so clones, with around 89% occurring only once. This specimen comes from a study of long-term antiretroviral therapy in people with HIV. Study details: The 2015 recommendation for immediate ART came about a decade after the earliest samples. Study outcomes and limitations: Diversity increased after ART yet remained lower than in transplant donor controls.

Germline V gene lookup returns CDR1 GTSNPN and CDR2 SVGIG (reference sequence). Trimming removed 0 bases at V and 9 bases at J, with 18 bases between. The CDR3 consists of 14 residues. Each contributor possessed a minimum of one pre-ART and a minimum of two post-ART PBMC samples. Treatment for every participant with HIV took place in the United States. This receptor was taken from a man aged 50-59 years with HIV. The chain links TRBV30 to TRBJ2-7; maybe TRBD2 (6 bases). Specimen: unsorted PBMCs, collected 0.7 years before starting antiretroviral therapy. CDR3 residues: CAWSVSLGLSGQYF. CDR3 DNA sequence: TGTGCCTGGAGTGTTAGCCTCGGACTTAGCGGGCAGTACTTC.